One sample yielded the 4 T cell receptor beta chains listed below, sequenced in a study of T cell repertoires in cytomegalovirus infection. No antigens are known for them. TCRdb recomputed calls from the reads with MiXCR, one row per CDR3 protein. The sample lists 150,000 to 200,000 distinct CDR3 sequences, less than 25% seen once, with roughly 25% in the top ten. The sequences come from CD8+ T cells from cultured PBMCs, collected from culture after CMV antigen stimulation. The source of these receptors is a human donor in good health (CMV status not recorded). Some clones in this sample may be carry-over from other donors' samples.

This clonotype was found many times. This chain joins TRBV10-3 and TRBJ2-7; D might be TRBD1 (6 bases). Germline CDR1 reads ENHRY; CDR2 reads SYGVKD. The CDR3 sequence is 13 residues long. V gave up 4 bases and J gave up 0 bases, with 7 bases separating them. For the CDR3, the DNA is TGTGCCATCAGTGGACAGGACTCCTACGAGCAGTACTTC. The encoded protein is CAISGQDSYEQYF.

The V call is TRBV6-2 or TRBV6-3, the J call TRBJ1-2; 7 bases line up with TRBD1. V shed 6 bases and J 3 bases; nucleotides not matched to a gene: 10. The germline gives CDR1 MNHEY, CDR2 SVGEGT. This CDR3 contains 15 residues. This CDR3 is CASRELSDRDYGYTF. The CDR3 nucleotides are TGTGCCAGCAGAGAGCTATCTGACAGGGACTATGGCTACACCTTC.

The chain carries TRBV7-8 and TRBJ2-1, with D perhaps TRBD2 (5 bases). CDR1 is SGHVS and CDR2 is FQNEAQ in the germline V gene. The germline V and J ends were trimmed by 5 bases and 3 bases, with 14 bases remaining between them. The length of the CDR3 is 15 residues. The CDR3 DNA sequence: TGTGCCAGCAGCCACGGGGAACCTTTCTACAATGAGCAGTTCTTC. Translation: CASSHGEPFYNEQFF. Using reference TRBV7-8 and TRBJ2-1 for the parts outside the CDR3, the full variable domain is GAGVSQSPRYKVAKRGQDVALRCDPISGHVSLFWYQQALGQGPEFLTYFQNEAQLDKSGLPSDRFFAERPEGSVSTLKIQRTQQEDSAVYLCASSHGEPFYNEQFFGPGTRLTVL.

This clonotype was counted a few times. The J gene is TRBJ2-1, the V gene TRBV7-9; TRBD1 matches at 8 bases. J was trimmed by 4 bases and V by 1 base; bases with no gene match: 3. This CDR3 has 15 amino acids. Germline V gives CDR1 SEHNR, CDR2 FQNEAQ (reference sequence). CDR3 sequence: CASSLGRQGYNEQFF. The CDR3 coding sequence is TGTGCCAGCAGCTTAGGGAGACAGGGGTACAATGAGCAGTTCTTC.